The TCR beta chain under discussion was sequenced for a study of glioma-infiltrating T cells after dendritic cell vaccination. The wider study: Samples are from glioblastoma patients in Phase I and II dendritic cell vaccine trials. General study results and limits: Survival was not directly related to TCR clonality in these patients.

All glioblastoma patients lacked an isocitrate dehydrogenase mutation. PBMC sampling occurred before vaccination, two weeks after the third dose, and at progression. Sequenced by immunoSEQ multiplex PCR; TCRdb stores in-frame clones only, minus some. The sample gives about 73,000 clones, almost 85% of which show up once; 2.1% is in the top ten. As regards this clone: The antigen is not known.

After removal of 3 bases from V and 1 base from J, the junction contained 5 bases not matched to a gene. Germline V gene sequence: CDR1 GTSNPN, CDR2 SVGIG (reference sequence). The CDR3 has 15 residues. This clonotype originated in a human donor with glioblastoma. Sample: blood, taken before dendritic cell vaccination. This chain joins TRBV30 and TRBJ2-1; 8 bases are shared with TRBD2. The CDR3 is CAWSGGGRSYNEQFF. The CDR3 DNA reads TGTGCCTGGAGCGGAGGCGGGAGGTCCTACAATGAGCAGTTCTTC. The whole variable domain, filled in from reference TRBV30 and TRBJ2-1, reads SQTIHQWPATLVQPVGSPLSLECTVEGTSNPNLYWYRQAAGRGLQLLFYSVGIGQISSEVPQNLSASRPQDRQFILSSKKLLLSDSGFYLCAWSGGGRSYNEQFFGPGTRLTVL.